This TCR beta chain was sequenced for a study of CD8 T cells in Susac syndrome. Reverse transcription used about 0.5 to 1 ug RNA and random hexamers. Amplification of TCR beta CDR3 was carried out by immunoSEQ multiplex PCR, which covered 54 Vbeta and 13 Jbeta segments. TCRdb re-called the immunoSEQ multiplex PCR reads with MiXCR, one entry per CDR3 protein. The table includes around 270,000 distinct CDR3 sequences, about 89% detected once. From blood CD8+ and CD4+ T cells, the TCR beta chain was sequenced. Germline loops: CDR1 MDHEN, CDR2 SYDVKM. The junction had 7 bases not matched to a gene; V was cut back by 2 bases and J by 5 bases. The CDR3 has 15 residues.

This receptor was taken from a human donor with multiple sclerosis. The chain carries TRBV28 and TRBJ2-5; 8 bases fit TRBD1. The specimen was CD8+ T cells from PBMCs. The CDR3 here is CASSLADRGGETQYF. The CDR3 DNA reads TGTGCCAGCAGTTTAGCTGACAGGGGCGGGGAGACCCAGTACTTC.